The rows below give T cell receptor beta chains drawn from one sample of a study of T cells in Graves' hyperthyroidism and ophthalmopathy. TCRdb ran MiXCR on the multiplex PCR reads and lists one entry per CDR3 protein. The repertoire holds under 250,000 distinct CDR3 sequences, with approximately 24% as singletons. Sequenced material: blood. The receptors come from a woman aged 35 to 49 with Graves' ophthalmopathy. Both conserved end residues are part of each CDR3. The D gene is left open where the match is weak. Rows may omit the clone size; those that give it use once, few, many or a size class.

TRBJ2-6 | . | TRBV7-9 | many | CASSLGTSGANVLTF | TGTGCCAGCAGCTTAGGGACCTCTGGGGCCAACGTCCTGACTTTC
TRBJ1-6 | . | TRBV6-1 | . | CASREDYNSPLHF | TGTGCCAGCAGGGAAGACTATAATTCACCCCTCCACTTT
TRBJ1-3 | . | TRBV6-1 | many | CASSGISGNTIYF | TGTGCCAGCAGTGGAATCTCTGGAAACACCATATATTTT
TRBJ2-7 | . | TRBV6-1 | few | CASSEAGGQVGEQYF | TGTGCCAGCAGTGAAGCGGGGGGGCAGGTCGGAGAGCAGTACTTC
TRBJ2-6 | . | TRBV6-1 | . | CASDRRSSGANVLTF | TGTGCCAGTGACCGCAGGAGCTCTGGGGCCAACGTCCTGACTTTC
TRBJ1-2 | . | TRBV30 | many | CAWAPEFYGYTF | TGTGCCTGGGCCCCGGAATTCTATGGCTACACCTTC
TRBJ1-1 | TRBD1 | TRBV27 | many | CASRRQGDTEAFF | TGTGCCAGCAGGAGACAGGGGGACACTGAAGCTTTCTTT
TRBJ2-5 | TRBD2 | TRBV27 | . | CASSFRGGLQETQYF | TGTGCCAGCAGTTTCCGCGGGGGACTCCAAGAGACCCAGTACTTC
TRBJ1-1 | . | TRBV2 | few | CASTRGGEVTEAFF | TGTGCCAGCACCAGGGGCGGGGAGGTCACTGAAGCTTTCTTT
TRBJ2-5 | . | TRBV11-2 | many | CASSLDLAGTGRETQYF | TGTGCCAGCAGCTTAGATCTAGCGGGGACAGGGAGGGAGACCCAGTACTTC
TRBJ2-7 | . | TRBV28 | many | CASSFQGGLSYEQYF | TGTGCCAGCAGTTTTCAGGGCGGGCTCTCCTACGAGCAGTACTTC